This TCR beta chain was observed in a study of radiotherapy plus CTLA-4 blockade in lung cancer. Chemo-refractory metastatic non-small-cell lung cancer patients underwent focal radiation alongside CTLA-4 blockade with ipilimumab. The V gene lost 2 bases and the J gene lost 2 bases, with 11 bases spanning the gap. The CDR3 sequence is 15 residues long. Germline values: CDR1 SGDLS, CDR2 YYNGEE. The repertoire was sequenced with immunoSEQ multiplex PCR; TCRdb's copy has only in-frame clones and lacks some. The table lists some 30,000 clones, approximately 80% of them singletons. V is TRBV9 and J is TRBJ1-5, with a tentative D call TRBD1 (6 bases). The origin of this receptor is a human donor with non-small cell lung cancer who had stable disease on radiotherapy plus ipilimumab. Sequencing used peripheral blood, obtained from a patient treated with radiotherapy plus ipilimumab. CDR3 protein: CASSVSGVGNQPQHF. CDR3 nucleotide sequence: TGTGCCAGCAGCGTGTCAGGGGTTGGCAATCAGCCCCAGCATTTT.